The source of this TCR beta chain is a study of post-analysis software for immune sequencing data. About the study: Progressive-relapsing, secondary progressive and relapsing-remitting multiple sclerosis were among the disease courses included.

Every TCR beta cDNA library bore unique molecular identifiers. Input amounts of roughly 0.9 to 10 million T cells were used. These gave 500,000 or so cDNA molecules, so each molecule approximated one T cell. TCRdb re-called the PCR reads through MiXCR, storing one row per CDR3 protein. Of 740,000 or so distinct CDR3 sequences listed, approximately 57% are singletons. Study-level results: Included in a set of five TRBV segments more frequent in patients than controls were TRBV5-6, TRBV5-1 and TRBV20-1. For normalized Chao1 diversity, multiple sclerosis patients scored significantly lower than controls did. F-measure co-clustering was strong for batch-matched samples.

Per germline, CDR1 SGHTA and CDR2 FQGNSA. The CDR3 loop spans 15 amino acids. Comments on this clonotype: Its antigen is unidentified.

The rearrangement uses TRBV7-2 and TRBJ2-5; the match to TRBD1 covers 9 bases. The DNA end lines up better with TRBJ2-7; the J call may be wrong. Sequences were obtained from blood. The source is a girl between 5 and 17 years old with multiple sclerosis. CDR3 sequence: CASSFRDRDYYEQYF. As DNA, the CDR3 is TGTGCCAGCAGCTTCCGGGACAGGGACTACTACGAGCAGTACTTC.